This T cell receptor beta chain originates from a study of early stage breast cancer tumors. The overall study: The ER+/PR+/HER2- tumors included about 8 ductal and a few lobular carcinomas.

Only one count was recorded for this clone. As yet, its antigen is unknown. The data were produced by immunoSEQ multiplex PCR, yet TCRdb's version contains in-frame clones alone and is incomplete. The sample lists some 30,000 clones, approximately 84% occurring once. General study points: Most shared enriched TCRB sequences were commonly generated ones. Compared with adjacent normal breast tissue, tumors showed around 2.5-fold greater T cell density and higher clonality. In most of the 16 patients, blood comparison separated tumor from normal breast.

The CDR3 covers 12 residues. Germline CDR1 SGHAT, CDR2 FQNNGV. The ends were cut back, 4 bases at V and 7 bases at J, with 11 bases in the middle. The rearrangement uses TRBV11-2 and TRBJ2-7, with D unresolved. Specimen: blood. The sequence derives from a person between 50 and 60 years old with breast cancer. The CDR3 DNA reads TGTGCCAGCAGCTCACCCCCTTCGGAGCAGTACTTC. Its translation is CASSSPPSEQYF.